This T cell receptor beta chain was documented in a study of T cell repertoires in cytomegalovirus infection. Study-level background: It was the public TCR beta signatures that indicated both CMV infection and matching HLA type.

In germline, CDR1 is SGHTA, CDR2 FQGNSA. V gave up 8 bases and J gave up 7 bases, with 11 bases separating them. CDR3 length equals 12 residues. The study's findings and limits: Adding up the frequency of public TCR beta families identified people who carried CMV plus the relevant HLA.

At least ten counts were recorded for this clonotype. Antigen unknown. In TCRdb, the reads were re-called with MiXCR into one record per CDR3 protein. Among about 300,000 distinct CDR3 sequences, 25% were seen once, and the ten largest hold roughly 13%. The sequence derives from a human donor in good health (CMV status not recorded). Some clones in this sample may be carry-over from other donors' samples. The sample was PBMCs. The chain links TRBV7-2 to TRBJ2-2; D not resolved. DNA of the CDR3: TGTGCCAGCGGCCAAATTCGCGGGGAGCTGTTTTTT. It yields the protein CASGQIRGELFF.